This is a list of T cell receptor beta chains from one sample in a study of blood T cell repertoires in COVID-19. Sequencing was performed with immunoSEQ multiplex PCR; in TCRdb, only in-frame clones are kept and a portion is missing. Of hundreds of thousands of clones listed, around 90% are singletons. Specimen: PBMCs or T cells enriched from blood (not recorded which). These receptors came from a woman in her late teens or twenties with acute COVID-19. Each CDR3 is given with its conserved first and last residue. The D gene is left open where the match is weak. The size entry is marked missing in some rows and otherwise reads once, few, many or a size class.

DNA	CDR3	size	J	D	V
TGTGCCAGTAGTAGTGGGGGCGCCCCCGGGGAGCTGTTTTTT	CASSSGGAPGELFF	NA	TRBJ2-2	NA	TRBV19
TGTGCCAGCAGTTTTCCAGGACTAGCGGGAGGACTGATTTTTGATGAGCAGTTCTTC	CASSFPGLAGGLIFDEQFF	NA	TRBJ2-1	TRBD2	TRBV28
TGTGCCACCAGCCAGGGTGACAGGGTAAATGGCTACACCTTC	CATSQGDRVNGYTF	NA	TRBJ1-2	TRBD1	TRBV15
TGTGCCAGCAGCCCAAGGGGATTCAATGAGCAGTTCTTC	CASSPRGFNEQFF	NA	TRBJ2-1	NA	TRBV7-3
TGTGCCAGCAGTTATGGCCGGGCAGGGGTAAACGAGCAGTACTTC	CASSYGRAGVNEQYF	NA	TRBJ2-7	NA	TRBV6-5
TGTGCCACCAGTGATGCCGGTGCTAGCACAGATACGCAGTATTTT	CATSDAGASTDTQYF	once	TRBJ2-3	NA	TRBV24-1
TGTGCCAGCAGCTTACCTGTCCCGGAGCAGTTCTTC	CASSLPVPEQFF	NA	TRBJ2-1	NA	TRBV11-2
TGTGCCTGGAGTGTTTATAGCTACGAGCAGTACTTC	CAWSVYSYEQYF	NA	TRBJ2-7	NA	TRBV30
TGTGCCAGCAGCTCGGAGATCGAAGCTTTCTTT	CASSSEIEAFF	NA	TRBJ1-1	NA	TRBV11-3
TGTGCCAGCACTCTAGGGGGTGGGTACACCGGGGAGCTGTTTTTT	CASTLGGGYTGELFF	NA	TRBJ2-2	NA	TRBV28
TGCAGCGTTAGTCTGGGGGGAAACATTCAGTACTTC	CSVSLGGNIQYF	few	TRBJ2-4	NA	TRBV29-1
TGTGCCAGCAGCCCTAGAGGTCCGGGGCTAGCGGGAGTGGACATTCAGTACTTC	CASSPRGPGLAGVDIQYF	NA	TRBJ2-4	TRBD2	TRBV11-2
TGTGCCAGCAGCTCAAACAGGGGAAGGAATGAAAAACTGTTTTTT	CASSSNRGRNEKLFF	NA	TRBJ1-4	TRBD1	TRBV7-2
TGTGCCAGTAGTATAAGGATAGGACAGGGCTCCATGAACACTGAAGCTTTCTTT	CASSIRIGQGSMNTEAFF	NA	TRBJ1-1	TRBD1	TRBV19
TGTGCCAGTAGTCCCCGGACTAGCGGGACTCTCGAGACAGATACGCAGTATTTT	CASSPRTSGTLETDTQYF	NA	TRBJ2-3	TRBD2	TRBV19
TGTGCCAGCAGTTCCAGGGGGAGCTCCTACAATGAGCAGTTCTTC	CASSSRGSSYNEQFF	NA	TRBJ2-1	TRBD1	TRBV27
TGTGCCAGCAGCTTAGTGCAGGGAAGAGGCTATGGCTACACCTTC	CASSLVQGRGYGYTF	few	TRBJ1-2	NA	TRBV11-2
TGTGCCAGCAGCTTAGTGGGGACAGGGACTAGCTACGAGCAGTACTTC	CASSLVGTGTSYEQYF	NA	TRBJ2-7	NA	TRBV7-2
TGTGCCAGCAGTTACCAGGGTCTGAGCACTGAAGCTTTCTTT	CASSYQGLSTEAFF	NA	TRBJ1-1	NA	TRBV6-5
TGTGCCTGGAAGAACTCCAATGAGCAGTTCTTC	CAWKNSNEQFF	NA	TRBJ2-1	NA	TRBV30
TGTGCCAGCAGCTTGGGGAGGTTTGCTAATGAAAAACTGTTTTTT	CASSLGRFANEKLFF	once	TRBJ1-4	NA	TRBV7-2
TGTGCCAGCAGCTTAGATGGTGAGTCGGCAGATACGCAGTATTTT	CASSLDGESADTQYF	NA	TRBJ2-3	NA	TRBV11-3
TGTGCCAGCAGCGATGGGACAGGTTACACTGAAGCTTTCTTT	CASSDGTGYTEAFF	NA	TRBJ1-1	TRBD1	TRBV9
TGTGCCAGCAGCCTAGACAGGGGGCAAAGCACCTTC	CASSLDRGQSTF	NA	TRBJ1-2	TRBD1	TRBV9
TGTGCCAGCAACATGGGACACTTAAATACGCAGTATTTT	CASNMGHLNTQYF	once	TRBJ2-3	NA	TRBV12-3/TRBV12-4
TGCAGCACTAGCGGGAGCCACTTC	CSTSGSHF	NA	TRBJ2-5	TRBD2	TRBV29-1
TGTGCCAGTACTGGGGGGGCTGGCAATCAGCCCCAGCATTTT	CASTGGAGNQPQHF	NA	TRBJ1-5	NA	TRBV2
TGTGCCAGCTCACCACAGGGGGCGTCGAACACCGGGGAGCTGTTTTTT	CASSPQGASNTGELFF	NA	TRBJ2-2	TRBD1	TRBV18
TGCGCCAGCAGCCAAGCCGGGACTAGCGGCCCCACAGATACGCAGTATTTT	CASSQAGTSGPTDTQYF	NA	TRBJ2-3	TRBD2	TRBV4-1
TGTGCCAGCAGCTTAGAACCTAGCGGCTCCTACGAGCAGTACTTC	CASSLEPSGSYEQYF	NA	TRBJ2-7	TRBD2	TRBV11-3
TGTGCCAGCAGCTTAGTAGGCGGAGAGGAGCAGTTCTTC	CASSLVGGEEQFF	NA	TRBJ2-1	NA	TRBV7-9
TGTGCCAGCAGCTTTGATAGGGCTCAGGGGAGCTCCTACGAGCAGTACTTC	CASSFDRAQGSSYEQYF	NA	TRBJ2-7	NA	TRBV11-2
TGCGCCAGCAGCTCAGGAACCCCCTTCCGGGACAGGGGGAACACCATATATTTT	CASSSGTPFRDRGNTIYF	NA	TRBJ1-3	TRBD1	TRBV5-1
TGTGCCAGAAAGACAGTTTACGAGCAGTACTTC	CARKTVYEQYF	NA	TRBJ2-7	NA	TRBV6-5
TGTGCCAGCAGCGCGACCGGGACAGGGCACTACGAGCAGTACTTC	CASSATGTGHYEQYF	few	TRBJ2-7	TRBD1	TRBV9
TGTGCCAGCAGTTTCGGAGGGACTGGCTACACCTTC	CASSFGGTGYTF	NA	TRBJ1-2	NA	TRBV12-3/TRBV12-4
TGTGCCAGCAGTAGTGGACAGCCCGGGTTCTACGAGCAGTACTTC	CASSSGQPGFYEQYF	NA	TRBJ2-7	NA	TRBV28
TGTGCCAGCAAAAACTTCGGACAGACCGCTAGCACAGATACGCAGTATTTT	CASKNFGQTASTDTQYF	NA	TRBJ2-3	NA	TRBV27
TGTGCCAGCAGTTTTGGAGGGCAAGAGACCCAGTACTTC	CASSFGGQETQYF	NA	TRBJ2-5	NA	TRBV12-3/TRBV12-4
TGTGCCAGCACCCCAGTAGGGGGGACTAGCGGGTCCGTGGGGGAGCTGTTTTTT	CASTPVGGTSGSVGELFF	once	TRBJ2-2	TRBD2	TRBV7-9
TGTGCCAGTAGTATCGGCAGGCGTTATGAAGCTTTCTTT	CASSIGRRYEAFF	NA	TRBJ1-1	NA	TRBV19
TGTGCCAGCAGACCGACAGGGCCCAAAGAGACCCAGTACTTC	CASRPTGPKETQYF	NA	TRBJ2-5	TRBD1	TRBV6-5
TGTGCCAGCAGCCCCCAGCAGGGGCCCTACGAGCAGTACTTC	CASSPQQGPYEQYF	NA	TRBJ2-7	NA	TRBV11-2
TGTGCCTGGAGTTTAAGGGCGGGAAACGGCTACACCTTC	CAWSLRAGNGYTF	NA	TRBJ1-2	NA	TRBV30
TGTGCCAGCTGTCCCGGGACATATGTTTGTGAAAAACTGTTTTTT	CASCPGTYVCEKLFF	NA	TRBJ1-4	NA	TRBV27
TGTGCCAGCAGCCTCAGGGGGACTAATGAAAAACTGTTTTTT	CASSLRGTNEKLFF	NA	TRBJ1-4	TRBD1	TRBV3-1/TRBV3-2
TGTGCCAGTAGTGTCGAATCGGGGAGCTCCTACGAGCAGTACTTC	CASSVESGSSYEQYF	NA	TRBJ2-7	NA	TRBV19
TGTGCCATCAGTGCAGGGGACAAACAGCCCCAGCATTTT	CAISAGDKQPQHF	NA	TRBJ1-5	NA	TRBV10-3
TGTGCCAGCAGTTTACAGGGGGTAGGGCGAAAACTGTTTTTT	CASSLQGVGRKLFF	few	TRBJ1-4	TRBD1	TRBV28
TGTGCCAGCTCACCAGACGGGAGCTTGGTAACTGAAGCTTTCTTT	CASSPDGSLVTEAFF	NA	TRBJ1-1	NA	TRBV18
TGCGCCAGCAGCTTGGCACGGGGGGAGACCCAGTACTTC	CASSLARGETQYF	NA	TRBJ2-5	NA	TRBV5-1
TGCAGCGTTGGACAGGCGGGTATCCGGGGGACCCAGTACTTC	CSVGQAGIRGTQYF	once	TRBJ2-5	NA	TRBV29-1
TGCGCCAGCAGCCAAGATTCAAGCGGGGCCCTTGAGCAGTTCTTC	CASSQDSSGALEQFF	NA	TRBJ2-1	TRBD2	TRBV4-1